These 18 T cell receptor beta chains share one sample of origin, sequenced in a study of cytomegalovirus exposure and HLA in healthy donors. With 60 Vbeta and 13 Jbeta primers, the PCR was carried out. The data were produced by immunoSEQ multiplex PCR, yet TCRdb's version contains in-frame clones alone and is incomplete. The sample has under 200,000 clones, 70% to 90% seen once; the top ten hold approximately 2.2%. The material sequenced was PBMCs. The receptors were gathered from a woman in her forties or fifties in good health and CMV-seronegative.

The chain joins TRBV4-3 to TRBJ2-3; perhaps TRBD2 as D (6 bases). Germline-derived CDR1 and CDR2 are LGHNA and YSLEER. The CDR3 totals 14 residues. V was shortened by 0 bases and J by 6 bases, with 10 bases between the two germline ends. Here the CDR3 DNA reads TGCGCCAGCAGCCAAGACGCCGGAGGGGATACGCAGTATTTT. Amino acids: CASSQDAGGDTQYF.

The chain recombines TRBV7-9 with TRBJ2-3, with D tentatively TRBD1 (6 bases). The CDR3 runs 14 residues. CDR1 SEHNR and CDR2 FQNEAQ come from the germline V gene (reference sequence). Trimming left V 4 bases short and J 3 bases short, with 11 bases between. The CDR3 region has the DNA TGTGCCAGCAGCTACACAGGGTCGACAGATACGCAGTATTTT. This encodes CASSYTGSTDTQYF.

The gene calls are TRBV10-3 and TRBJ1-6; D is ambiguous. The CDR3 is made up of 15 amino acids. Germline CDR1 and CDR2: ENHRY and SYGVKD. V was clipped by 6 bases and J by 9 bases, with 18 bases between them. CDR3 loop: CAIRREPGRSSPLHF. The DNA for the CDR3 is TGTGCCATCAGACGCGAACCGGGAAGGAGTTCACCCCTCCACTTT.

The rearrangement uses TRBV7-7 and TRBJ2-5; D is ambiguous. Germline CDR1 SSHAT, CDR2 FNYEAQ (reference sequence). Trimming cost V 11 bases and J 3 bases, with 7 bases left between them. This CDR3 has 10 amino acids. This CDR3 is CALGKETQYF. The CDR3 coding sequence is TGTGCCCTCGGTAAAGAGACCCAGTACTTC.

The rearrangement joins TRBV5-8 to TRBJ2-2; possibly TRBD2 for D (8 bases). The CDR3 runs 16 residues. Germline assignment: CDR1 SGHTS and CDR2 YDEGEE. V lost 7 bases, J lost 4 bases, and 20 bases lay in between. In DNA form, the CDR3 reads TGTGCCAGCCGAAAATCGGGAGGGGGCTTCACCGGGGAGCTGTTTTTT. Translating gives CASRKSGGGFTGELFF.

With respect to this clone: A junction boundary mismatches the germline segment, possibly from a read error. This rearrangement joins TRBV7-9 to TRBJ1-1, with D hard to call. The CDR3 is made up of 12 amino acids. Germline V CDR1 and CDR2: SEHNR, FQNEAQ (reference sequence). This CDR3 reads CSSSSRGTEAFF. The CDR3 bases are TGTTCCAGCAGCTCAAGAGGCACTGAAGCTTTCTTT.

This chain uses TRBV4-3 with TRBJ2-3, with 9 nucleotides matching TRBD1. This CDR3 has 16 residues. Germline CDR1 LGHNA, CDR2 YSLEER. V was pared by 5 bases and J by 6 bases, with 12 bases of the junction left unmatched. CDR3 residues: CASSAGQGPPPDTQYF. The CDR3 DNA follows: TGCGCCAGCAGCGCCGGACAGGGGCCACCCCCGGATACGCAGTATTTT.

The chain is built from TRBV4-1 and TRBJ2-7; 7 bases map to TRBD2. The CDR3 loop spans 15 amino acids. Germline V gives CDR1 MGHRA, CDR2 YSYEKL. Trimming removed 4 bases from V and 1 base from J; junction bases left unmatched: 7. The chain's CDR3 is CASSRLRLASYEQYF. The CDR3 DNA sequence: TGCGCCAGCAGCCGATTAAGACTAGCTTCCTACGAGCAGTACTTC.

In regard to this clone: Relative to the germline gene, one junction end is altered; a read error may explain this. The gene calls are TRBV7-9 and TRBJ2-7; perhaps TRBD1 as D (6 bases). In germline, CDR1 is SEHNR, CDR2 FQNEAQ (reference sequence). The CDR3 loop spans 13 amino acids. CDR3 sequence: CSSSSTGSYEQYF. In nucleotides, the CDR3 is TGTTCCAGCAGCTCAACAGGGTCCTACGAGCAGTACTTC.

The rearrangement uses TRBV7-6 and TRBJ2-7; D remains ambiguous. The V end lost 3 bases, the J end lost 6 bases, and 9 bases lay between the germline ends. This CDR3 is 12 amino acids long. Per germline, CDR1 SGHVS and CDR2 FNYEAQ. CDR3 coding DNA: TGTGCCAGCAGCTTCCCAGGAAGCGAGCAGTACTTC. As protein: CASSFPGSEQYF. The full variable domain, rest sourced from reference TRBV7-6 and TRBJ2-7, is GAGVSQSPRYKVTKRGQDVALRCDPISGHVSLYWYRQALGQGPEFLTYFNYEAQQDKSGLPNDRFSAERPEGSISTLTIQRTEQRDSAMYRCASSFPGSEQYFGPGTRLTVT.

This chain joins TRBV5-4 and TRBJ1-1, with a weak D call TRBD1 (6 bases). The length of the CDR3 is 13 residues. CDR1 is SGHNT and CDR2 is YYREEE in the germline V gene (reference sequence). Trimming cost V 3 bases and J 11 bases, with 17 bases left between them. The CDR3 nucleotides read TGTGCCAGCAGCTCATGGGGCAGGGGAACGGCTTTCTTT. Protein: CASSSWGRGTAFF.

In its sample, this clone was seen once. The rearrangement uses TRBV7-3 and TRBJ1-3; D is possibly TRBD1 (5 bases). Germline V CDR1 and CDR2: SGHTA, FQGTGA. The CDR3 runs 16 residues. V was clipped by 5 bases and J by 0 bases, with 14 bases between them. CDR3 nucleotide sequence: TGTGCCAGCAGCATCGCCGGGACTAGCTCTGGAAACACCATATATTTT. Its protein product is CASSIAGTSSGNTIYF.

V gene TRBV5-1 combines with J gene TRBJ1-4, with D hard to call. Trimming took off 4 bases at V and 8 bases at J, with 18 bases between the two ends. The CDR3 sequence is 15 residues long. The germline CDR1 and CDR2 sequences are SGHRS and YFSETQ. The chain's CDR3 is CASSPDVGRREKLFF. The DNA for the CDR3 is TGCGCCAGCAGCCCGGACGTCGGGAGAAGAGAAAAACTGTTTTTT.

The chain combines TRBV6-1 with TRBJ1-5; the match to TRBD1 covers 8 bases. There are 15 residues in the CDR3. Trimming at V came to 2 bases and at J to 5 bases, leaving 5 bases not matched to a gene. Germline CDR1 MNHNS, CDR2 SASEGT. Here the CDR3 reads CASSETSGGHQPQHF. In DNA, the CDR3 is TGTGCCAGCAGTGAAACTTCAGGGGGCCATCAGCCCCAGCATTTT.

V usage is TRBV6-5 and J usage is TRBJ2-7; 10 bases align to TRBD1. This CDR3 comprises 12 residues. After removal of 6 bases from V and 4 bases from J, the junction contained 0 bases not matched to a gene. Germline V gives CDR1 MNHEY, CDR2 SVGAGI. CDR3 amino acids: CASRGQGYEQYF. The CDR3 DNA follows: TGTGCCAGCAGGGGACAGGGGTACGAGCAGTACTTC.

This chain connects TRBV28 to TRBJ2-7; TRBD2 aligns across 9 bases. Germline CDR1 MDHEN, CDR2 SYDVKM. After removal of 8 bases from V and 6 bases from J, the junction contained 8 bases not matched to a gene. CDR3 size: 13 residues. The CDR3 coding sequence is TGTGCCAGCCATAGCGGGAGTATCCGCGAGCAGTACTTC. It codes for CASHSGSIREQYF.

The chain couples TRBV4-1 to TRBJ2-5; D ambiguous. The V gene lost 1 base and the J gene lost 3 bases, with 6 bases spanning the gap. Germline V gene lookup returns CDR1 MGHRA and CDR2 YSYEKL. This CDR3 region has 13 residues. In nucleotides, the CDR3 is TGCGCCAGCAGCCAAGGACTCGAAGAGACCCAGTACTTC. As protein: CASSQGLEETQYF.

The chain is built from TRBV5-5 and TRBJ1-2; D is unclear. The CDR3 consists of 14 residues. CDR1 is SGHKS and CDR2 is YYEKEE in the germline V gene (reference sequence). Trimming stripped 2 bases from V and 4 bases from J, with 12 bases between. CDR3 region: CASSLFGESYGYTF. CDR3 DNA sequence: TGTGCCAGCAGCTTATTTGGGGAGAGCTATGGCTACACCTTC.